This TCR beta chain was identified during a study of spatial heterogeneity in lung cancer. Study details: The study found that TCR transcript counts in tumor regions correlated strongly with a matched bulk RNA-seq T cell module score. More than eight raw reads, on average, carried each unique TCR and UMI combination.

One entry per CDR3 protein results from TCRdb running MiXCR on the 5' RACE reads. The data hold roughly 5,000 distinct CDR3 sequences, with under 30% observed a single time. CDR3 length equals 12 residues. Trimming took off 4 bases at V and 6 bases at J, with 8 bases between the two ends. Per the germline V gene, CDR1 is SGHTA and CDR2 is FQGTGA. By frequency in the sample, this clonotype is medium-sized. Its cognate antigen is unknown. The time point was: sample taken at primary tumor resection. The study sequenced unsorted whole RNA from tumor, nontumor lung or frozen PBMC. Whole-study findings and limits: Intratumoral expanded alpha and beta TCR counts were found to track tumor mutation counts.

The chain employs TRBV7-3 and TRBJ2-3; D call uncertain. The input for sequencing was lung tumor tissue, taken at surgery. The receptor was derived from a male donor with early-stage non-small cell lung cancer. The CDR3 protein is CASSSSGDTQYF. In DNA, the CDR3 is TGTGCCAGCAGCTCTTCCGGGGATACGCAGTATTTT.